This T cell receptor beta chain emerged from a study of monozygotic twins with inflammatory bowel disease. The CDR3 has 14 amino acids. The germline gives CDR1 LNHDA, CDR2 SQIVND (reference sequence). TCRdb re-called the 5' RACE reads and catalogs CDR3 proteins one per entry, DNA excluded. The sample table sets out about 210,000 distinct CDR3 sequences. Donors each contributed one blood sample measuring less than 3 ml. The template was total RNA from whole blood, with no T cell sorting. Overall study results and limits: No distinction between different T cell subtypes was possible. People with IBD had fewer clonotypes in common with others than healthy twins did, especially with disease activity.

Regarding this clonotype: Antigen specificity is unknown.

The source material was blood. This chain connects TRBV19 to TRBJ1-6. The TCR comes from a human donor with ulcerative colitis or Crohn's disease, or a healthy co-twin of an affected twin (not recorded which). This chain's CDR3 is CASRREPYNSPLHF. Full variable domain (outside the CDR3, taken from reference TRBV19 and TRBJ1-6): DGGITQSPKYLFRKEGQNVTLSCEQNLNHDAMYWYRQDPGQGLRLIYYSQIVNDFQKGDIAEGYSVSREKKESFPLTVTSAQKNPTAFYLCASRREPYNSPLHFGNGTRLTVT.